This T cell receptor beta chain derives from a study of blood T cell repertoires in COVID-19. Original methodology: Estimation of nucleated cell counts relied on the amplification of reference gene primers. This table comes from immunoSEQ multiplex PCR, and its TCRdb copy is limited to in-frame clones, with some not included. V and J calls and clone size are copied from that table; D and trimming were computed from the DNA. The sample has around 130,000 clones; under 90% are singletons. Trimming took 7 bases from V and 0 from J, leaving 9 bases between them. CDR3 length: 13 residues. The germline CDR1 and CDR2 sequences are SGHTA and FQGNSA.

The sequencing sample was made of peripheral blood. The sequence was collected from a man aged 55 to 69 with acute or convalescent COVID-19. The chain links TRBV7-2 to TRBJ1-2, with D unclear. In DNA, the CDR3 is TGTGCCAGCACCCAGACTTCTAACTATGGCTACACCTTC. Its protein is CASTQTSNYGYTF.